The 8 T cell receptor beta chains below were found in one sample sequenced in a study of blood T cell repertoires in COVID-19. The table came from immunoSEQ multiplex PCR; TCRdb's copy has only in-frame clones and leaves some out. The table records tens of thousands of clones, over 65% of them present only once. The specimen sequenced was peripheral blood. The source is a human donor in a cohort sampled during active COVID-19.

V and J are TRBV7-2 and TRBJ1-1, with TRBD1 identical over 8 bases. CDR1 and CDR2 from the germline V gene are SGHTA and FQGNSA. Trimming at V came to 5 bases and at J to 3 bases, leaving 8 bases not matched to a gene. The CDR3 covers 15 residues. Written as DNA, the CDR3 is TGTGCCAGCAGCCGGGGACAGGTTGGGGACACTGAAGCTTTCTTT. As protein: CASSRGQVGDTEAFF. The full variable domain, with the rest looked up from reference TRBV7-2 and TRBJ1-1, is GAGVSQSPSNKVTEKGKDVELRCDPISGHTALYWYRQSLGQGLEFLIYFQGNSAPDKSGLPSDRFSAERTGGSVSTLTIQRTQQEDSAVYLCASSRGQVGDTEAFFGQGTRLTVV.

The chain combines TRBV11-1 with TRBJ1-1, with a weak D call TRBD1 (5 bases). V lost 5 bases, J lost 6 bases, and 16 bases lay in between. Germline values: CDR1 SGHAT, CDR2 FQDESV (reference sequence). This CDR3 comprises 14 residues. The CDR3 DNA reads TGTGCCAGCAGCCGAGTGAACAGGAGACCTGAAGCTTTCTTT. Translating it yields CASSRVNRRPEAFF.

The chain couples TRBV6-5 to TRBJ1-1; 7 bases map to TRBD1. CDR1 and CDR2 (germline): MNHEY, SVGAGI. The CDR3 is made up of 15 amino acids. The trim removed 5 bases at V and 0 bases at J, leaving 6 bases unmatched. The CDR3 loop is CASSKDRILNTEAFF. The CDR3 bases are TGTGCCAGCAGTAAGGACAGGATCTTGAACACTGAAGCTTTCTTT.

This clone came up a few times. V and J are TRBV6-5 and TRBJ1-3; 7 bases map to TRBD1. The V gene end was trimmed by 6 bases and the J gene end by 1 base; junction bases not matched to a gene: 3. Germline values: CDR1 MNHEY, CDR2 SVGAGI. The CDR3 consists of 14 residues. For the CDR3, the DNA is TGTGCCAGCAGAACACAGGGGTCTGGAAACACCATATATTTT. It encodes CASRTQGSGNTIYF.

This clone has a single count. The chain couples TRBV7-2 to TRBJ2-5; 12 bases are a match to TRBD2. Germline V gives CDR1 SGHTA, CDR2 FQGNSA. V dropped 1 base and J dropped 5; count of bases not matched to a gene: 5. The CDR3 sequence is 16 residues long. The CDR3 sequence: CASSLVGLAGSETQYF. CDR3 nucleotide sequence: TGTGCCAGCAGCTTAGTAGGACTAGCGGGAAGCGAGACCCAGTACTTC.

This sequence joins TRBV4-1 and TRBJ2-7; 7 bases map to TRBD2. The germline gives CDR1 MGHRA, CDR2 YSYEKL. The CDR3 has 16 residues. The V gene end was trimmed by 1 base and the J gene end by 1 base; junction bases not matched to a gene: 7. CDR3: CASSQGLASLSYEQYF. CDR3 sequence (DNA): TGCGCCAGCAGCCAAGGACTAGCCTCCTTATCCTACGAGCAGTACTTC.

The V gene is TRBV10-3, the J gene TRBJ2-7; TRBD1 is a possible D gene (6 bases). With 3 bases removed from V and 3 bases from J, the gap between germline ends came to 12 bases. Germline V CDR1 and CDR2: ENHRY, SYGVKD. The CDR3 contains 14 residues. DNA of the CDR3: TGTGCCATCAGTGACGGGCAGGGGTTCTACGAGCAGTACTTC. Its protein product is CAISDGQGFYEQYF.

The rearrangement uses TRBV7-3 and TRBJ2-1; possible D gene TRBD2, 6 bases. This CDR3 spans 14 amino acids. The V gene's germline CDR1 is SGHTA and CDR2 FQGTGA. V gave up 5 bases and J gave up 6 bases, with 14 bases separating them. Here the CDR3 reads CASSLIGGFNEQFF. CDR3 coding DNA: TGTGCCAGCAGCCTCATTGGGGGGTTCAATGAGCAGTTCTTC.